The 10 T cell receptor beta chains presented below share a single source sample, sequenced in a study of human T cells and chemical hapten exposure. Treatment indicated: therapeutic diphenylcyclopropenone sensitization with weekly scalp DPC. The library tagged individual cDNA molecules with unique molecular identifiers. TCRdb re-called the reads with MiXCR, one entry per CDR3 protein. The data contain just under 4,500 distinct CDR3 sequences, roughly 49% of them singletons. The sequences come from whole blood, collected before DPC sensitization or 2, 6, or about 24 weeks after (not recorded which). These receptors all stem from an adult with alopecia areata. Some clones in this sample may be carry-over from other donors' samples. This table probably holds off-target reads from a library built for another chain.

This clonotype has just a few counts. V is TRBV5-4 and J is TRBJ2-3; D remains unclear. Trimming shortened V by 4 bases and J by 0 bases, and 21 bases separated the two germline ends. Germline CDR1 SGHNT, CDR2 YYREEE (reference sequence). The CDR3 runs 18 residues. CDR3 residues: CASSKTVYSSLSTDTQYF. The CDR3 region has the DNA TGTGCCAGCAGCAAAACAGTTTACTCTTCCCTCAGCACAGATACGCAGTATTTT.

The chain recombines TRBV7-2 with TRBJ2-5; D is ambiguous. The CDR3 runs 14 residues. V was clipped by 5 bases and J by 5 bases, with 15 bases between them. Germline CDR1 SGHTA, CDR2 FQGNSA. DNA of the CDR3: TGTGCCAGCAGCGCAGCCCCTCCCAGGGAGACCCAGTACTTC. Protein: CASSAAPPRETQYF.

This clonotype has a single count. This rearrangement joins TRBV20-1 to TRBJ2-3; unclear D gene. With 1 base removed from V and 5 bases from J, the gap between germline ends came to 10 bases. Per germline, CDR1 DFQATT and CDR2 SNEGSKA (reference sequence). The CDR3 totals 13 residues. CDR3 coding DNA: TGCAGTGCTAGAGGACTTGGGGAAGATACGCAGTATTTT. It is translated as CSARGLGEDTQYF.

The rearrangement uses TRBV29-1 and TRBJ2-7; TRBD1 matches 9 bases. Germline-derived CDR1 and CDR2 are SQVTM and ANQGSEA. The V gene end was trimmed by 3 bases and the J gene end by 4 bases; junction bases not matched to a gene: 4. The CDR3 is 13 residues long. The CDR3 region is CSVDKDRGYEQYF. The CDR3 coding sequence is TGCAGCGTTGATAAGGACAGGGGATACGAGCAGTACTTC.

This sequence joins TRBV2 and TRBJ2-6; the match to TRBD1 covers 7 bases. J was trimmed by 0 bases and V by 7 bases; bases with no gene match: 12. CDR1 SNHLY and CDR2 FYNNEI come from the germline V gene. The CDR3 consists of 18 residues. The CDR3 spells CASNEQGLPSSGANVLTF. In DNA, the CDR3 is TGTGCCAGCAACGAACAGGGGCTCCCGAGCTCTGGGGCCAACGTCCTGACTTTC.

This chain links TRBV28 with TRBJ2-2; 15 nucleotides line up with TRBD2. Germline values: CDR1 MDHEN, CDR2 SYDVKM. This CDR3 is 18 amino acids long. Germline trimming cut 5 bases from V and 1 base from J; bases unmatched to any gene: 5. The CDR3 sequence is CASSPPGLAGGNTGELFF. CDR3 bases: TGTGCCAGCAGTCCTCCGGGACTAGCGGGGGGGAACACCGGGGAGCTGTTTTTT. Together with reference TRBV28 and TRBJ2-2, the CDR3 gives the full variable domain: DVKVTQSSRYLVKRTGEKVFLECVQDMDHENMFWYRQDPGLGLRLIYFSYDVKMKEKGDIPEGYSVSREKKERFSLILESASTNQTSMYLCASSPPGLAGGNTGELFFGEGSRLTVL.

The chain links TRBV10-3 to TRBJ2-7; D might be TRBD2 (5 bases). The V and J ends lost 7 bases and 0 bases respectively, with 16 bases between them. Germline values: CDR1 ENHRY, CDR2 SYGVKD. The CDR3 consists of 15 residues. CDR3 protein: CAIMDPGKDSYEQYF. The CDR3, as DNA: TGTGCCATCATGGACCCGGGGAAGGACTCCTACGAGCAGTACTTC.

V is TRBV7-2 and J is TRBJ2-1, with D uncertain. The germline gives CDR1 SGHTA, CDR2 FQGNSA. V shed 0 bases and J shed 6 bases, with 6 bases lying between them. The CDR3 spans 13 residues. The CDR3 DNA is TGTGCCAGCAGCTTAGCGGCAGTCAATGAGCAGTTCTTC. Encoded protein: CASSLAAVNEQFF. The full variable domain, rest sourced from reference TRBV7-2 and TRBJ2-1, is GAGVSQSPSNKVTEKGKDVELRCDPISGHTALYWYRQSLGQGLEFLIYFQGNSAPDKSGLPSDRFSAERTGGSVSTLTIQRTQQEDSAVYLCASSLAAVNEQFFGPGTRLTVL.

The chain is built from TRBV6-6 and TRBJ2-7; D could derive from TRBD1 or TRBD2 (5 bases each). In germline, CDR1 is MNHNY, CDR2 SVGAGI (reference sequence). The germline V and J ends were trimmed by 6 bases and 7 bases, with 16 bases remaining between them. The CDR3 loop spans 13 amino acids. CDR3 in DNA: TGTGCCAGCAGCCCTGGGGCGGCGGGTGAGCAGTACTTC. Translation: CASSPGAAGEQYF.

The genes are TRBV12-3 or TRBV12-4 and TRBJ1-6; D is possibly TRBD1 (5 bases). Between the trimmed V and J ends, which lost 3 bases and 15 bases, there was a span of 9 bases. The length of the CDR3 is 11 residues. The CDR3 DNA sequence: TGTGCCAGCAGTTTGGGACCCGGCCTCCACTTT. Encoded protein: CASSLGPGLHF.